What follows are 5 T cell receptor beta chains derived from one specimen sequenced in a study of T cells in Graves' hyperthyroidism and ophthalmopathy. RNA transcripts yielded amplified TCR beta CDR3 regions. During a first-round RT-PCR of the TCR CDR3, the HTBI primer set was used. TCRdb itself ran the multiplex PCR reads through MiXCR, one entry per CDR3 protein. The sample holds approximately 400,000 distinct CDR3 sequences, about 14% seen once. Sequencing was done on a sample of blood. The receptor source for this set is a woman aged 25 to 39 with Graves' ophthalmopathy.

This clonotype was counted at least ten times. The CDR3 loop reads CASSLGRGGTDTQYF. In nucleotides, the CDR3 is TGTGCCAGCAGTTTGGGCAGGGGGGGCACAGATACGCAGTATTTT. The gene calls are TRBV12-3 or TRBV12-4 and TRBJ2-3, with TRBD1 as a possible D gene (7 bases). The CDR3 spans 15 residues. Trimming pared 3 bases from V and 1 base from J, leaving 11 bases between.

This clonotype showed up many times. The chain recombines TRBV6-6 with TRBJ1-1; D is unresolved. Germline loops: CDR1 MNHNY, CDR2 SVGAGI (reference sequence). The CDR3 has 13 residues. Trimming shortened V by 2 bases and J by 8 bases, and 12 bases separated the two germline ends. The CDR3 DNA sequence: TGTGCCAGCAGTTACACGGGCAGACCCGAAGCTTTCTTT. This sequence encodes CASSYTGRPEAFF.

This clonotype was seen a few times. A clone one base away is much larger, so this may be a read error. CDR3 region: CASSLRRAYGYTF. As DNA, the CDR3 is TGTGCCAGCAGTTTAAGGCGAGCTTATGGCTACACCTTC. The chain carries TRBV12-3 or TRBV12-4 and TRBJ1-2; unclear D gene. Trimming shortened V by 2 bases and J by 5 bases, and 9 bases separated the two germline ends. The length of the CDR3 is 13 residues.

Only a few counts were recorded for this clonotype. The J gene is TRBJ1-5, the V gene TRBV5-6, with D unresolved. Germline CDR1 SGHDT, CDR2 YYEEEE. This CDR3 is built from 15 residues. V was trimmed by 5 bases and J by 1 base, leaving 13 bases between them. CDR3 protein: CASRLFGESNQPQHF. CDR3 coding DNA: TGTGCCAGCAGATTATTTGGGGAGAGCAATCAGCCCCAGCATTTT.

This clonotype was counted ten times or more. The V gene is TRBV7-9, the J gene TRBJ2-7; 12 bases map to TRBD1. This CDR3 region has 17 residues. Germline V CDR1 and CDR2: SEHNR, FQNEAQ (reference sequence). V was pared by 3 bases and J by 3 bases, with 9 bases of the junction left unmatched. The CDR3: CASSLAVGTGGFYEQYF. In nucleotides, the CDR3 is TGTGCCAGCAGCTTGGCGGTCGGGACAGGGGGCTTCTACGAGCAGTACTTC. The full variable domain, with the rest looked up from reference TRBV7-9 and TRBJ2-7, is DTGVSQNPRHKITKRGQNVTFRCDPISEHNRLYWYRQTLGQGPEFLTYFQNEAQLEKSRLLSDRFSAERPKGSFSTLEIQRTEQGDSAMYLCASSLAVGTGGFYEQYFGPGTRLTVT.